The 28 T cell receptor beta chains presented below share a single source sample, sequenced in a study of identical twins. TCRdb redid the calling of the 5' RACE reads with MiXCR, one entry per CDR3 protein. Among roughly 200,000 distinct CDR3 sequences listed, more than 15% were seen once. These same data were also listed under a study on T cells expressing NK-cell markers.

The specimen was CD8+ T cells sorted from blood. These receptor sequences come from a woman between 18 and 29 years old in good health.

This clonotype was detected a few times. The V gene is TRBV3-1, the J gene TRBJ2-7, with a weak D call TRBD1 (6 bases). The V end lost 2 bases, the J end lost 3 bases, and 11 bases lay between the germline ends. Germline V gene lookup returns CDR1 LGHDT and CDR2 YNNKEL (reference sequence). The CDR3 is 14 residues long. The CDR3 nucleotides are TGTGCCAGCAGCCAAAGGGGGACCGACTACGAGCAGTACTTC. Translating it yields CASSQRGTDYEQYF.

The chain employs TRBV6-1 and TRBJ1-1, with a weak D call TRBD1 (6 bases). CDR3 size: 14 residues. Germline V CDR1 and CDR2: MNHNS, SASEGT. Trimming removed 7 bases from V and 3 bases from J, with 15 bases in between. CDR3 residues: CASIQRGDDTEAFF. CDR3 DNA: TGTGCCAGCATCCAAAGGGGGGACGACACTGAAGCTTTCTTT.

The rearrangement joins TRBV20-1 to TRBJ2-1; tentative D call: TRBD1 (5 bases). Germline loops: CDR1 DFQATT, CDR2 SNEGSKA (reference sequence). V was shortened by 7 bases and J by 4 bases, with 8 bases between the two germline ends. This CDR3 has 11 residues. The CDR3 protein is CSGGVYNEQFF. DNA of the CDR3: TGCAGTGGGGGCGTATACAATGAGCAGTTCTTC.

This clonotype was detected a few times. The chain combines TRBV5-6 with TRBJ1-2; 7 bases match TRBD1. The CDR3 has 14 amino acids. Per the germline V gene, CDR1 is SGHDT and CDR2 is YYEEEE. V shed 2 bases and J 3 bases; nucleotides not matched to a gene: 4. The DNA of the CDR3 is TGTGCCAGCAGCTTTAGGACAGGCTACTATGGCTACACCTTC. It translates to CASSFRTGYYGYTF.

This clonotype occurred a few times. The chain joins TRBV12-3 or TRBV12-4 to TRBJ2-7; D not certain. Trimming removed 5 bases at V and 6 bases at J, with 14 bases between. The length of the CDR3 is 13 residues. The CDR3 loop reads CASSELPDGEQYF. CDR3 bases: TGTGCCAGCAGTGAACTCCCGGACGGCGAGCAGTACTTC.

This clonotype was recorded at least ten times. The chain carries TRBV9 and TRBJ2-2; no definite D call. CDR1 and CDR2 (germline): SGDLS, YYNGEE. Trimming took 5 bases from V and 6 from J, leaving 5 bases between them. The CDR3 totals 11 residues. CDR3 amino acids: CASSGAGELFF. CDR3 DNA sequence: TGTGCCAGCAGTGGGGCCGGGGAGCTGTTTTTT.

This clonotype was seen a handful of times. The chain uses TRBV15 and TRBJ1-5; unclear D gene. The CDR3 is 15 amino acids. Trimming stripped 0 bases from V and 9 bases from J, with 15 bases between. Per germline, CDR1 LNHNV and CDR2 YYDKDF (reference sequence). This chain's CDR3 is CATSRDRGPARPQHF. DNA for the CDR3: TGTGCCACCAGCAGAGATAGAGGGCCAGCGAGGCCCCAGCATTTT.

In its sample, this clonotype was seen once. V usage is TRBV7-9 and J usage is TRBJ1-1; D not certain. The CDR3 consists of 11 residues. The V and J ends lost 10 bases and 3 bases respectively, with 9 bases between them. In germline, CDR1 is SEHNR, CDR2 FQNEAQ (reference sequence). CDR3 loop: CATTGYTEAFF. CDR3 DNA sequence: TGTGCCACTACCGGCTACACTGAAGCTTTCTTT.

This clonotype has more than one count but fewer than ten. The V gene is TRBV6-1, the J gene TRBJ1-6; D is ambiguous. V shed 7 bases and J shed 7 bases, with 11 bases lying between them. Germline CDR1 MNHNS, CDR2 SASEGT. The CDR3 contains 13 residues. The CDR3, as DNA: TGTGCCAGCAACCAAGACTGGAATTCACCCCTCCACTTT. Translated, it gives CASNQDWNSPLHF.

In its sample, this clonotype was seen a few times. This rearrangement joins TRBV13 to TRBJ2-1, with D unresolved. Trimming took off 5 bases at V and 5 bases at J, with 10 bases between the two ends. Germline-derived CDR1 and CDR2 are PRHDT and FYEKMQ (reference sequence). The CDR3 totals 13 residues. The CDR3 loop is CASSAPGDNEQFF. CDR3 bases: TGTGCCAGCAGCGCCCCAGGAGACAATGAGCAGTTCTTC.

This rearrangement joins TRBV29-1 to TRBJ2-2; 8 bases match TRBD1. V lost 1 base to trimming and J lost 3 bases; unmatched junction nucleotides: 4. The CDR3 loop spans 15 amino acids. Germline V gene data show CDR1 as SQVTM and CDR2 as ANQGSEA. Written as DNA, the CDR3 is TGCAGCGTTGAAGGGACAGGGACGGACACCGGGGAGCTGTTTTTT. It translates to CSVEGTGTDTGELFF.

This clonotype was seen more than once but under ten times. This chain connects TRBV7-9 to TRBJ1-1, with 7 bases lining up with TRBD1. This CDR3 contains 15 residues. The junction had 11 bases not matched to a gene; V was cut back by 5 bases and J by 5 bases. CDR1 and CDR2 (germline): SEHNR, FQNEAQ (reference sequence). CDR3 bases: TGTGCCAGCAGCCCCGAAGGTAGGGGGCGAACTGAAGCTTTCTTT. Residues: CASSPEGRGRTEAFF.

This clonotype was counted between two and nine times. This chain links TRBV6-1 with TRBJ1-5; unclear D gene. Trimming removed 5 bases at V and 7 bases at J, with 12 bases between. The germline gives CDR1 MNHNS, CDR2 SASEGT. This CDR3 contains 13 residues. The CDR3 protein is CASSLGQGQPQHF. The CDR3 DNA follows: TGTGCCAGCAGTCTGGGCCAAGGACAGCCCCAGCATTTT.

This clonotype appeared a few times. V usage is TRBV2 and J usage is TRBJ2-1; 11 bases agree with TRBD2. The junction had 8 bases not matched to a gene; V was cut back by 9 bases and J by 7 bases. Germline assignment: CDR1 SNHLY and CDR2 FYNNEI. This CDR3 is 14 amino acids long. Written as DNA, the CDR3 is TGTGCCAGGGTCGGACTAGCGGGCGGGAATGAGCAGTTCTTC. This translates into CARVGLAGGNEQFF.

This clonotype showed up just a few times. This sequence joins TRBV10-3 and TRBJ2-3, with TRBD2 matching over 9 bases. Germline V gene data show CDR1 as ENHRY and CDR2 as SYGVKD. This CDR3 is 21 amino acids long. V trimming: 3 bases; J trimming: 0 bases; junction bases outside the gene matches: 19. In DNA, the CDR3 is TGTGCCATCAGTGAAGGGGAAAGCGGCGGGAGGGCCAGGTTAAGCACAGATACGCAGTATTTT. It yields the protein CAISEGESGGRARLSTDTQYF.

This clonotype came up many times. The chain has TRBV20-1 and TRBJ1-1; unclear D gene. This CDR3 comprises 12 residues. Trimming cost V 1 base and J 0 bases, with 3 bases left between them. Germline CDR1 is DFQATT and CDR2 is SNEGSKA (reference sequence). The DNA for the CDR3 is TGCAGTGCTAGAGGGATGAACACTGAAGCTTTCTTT. Translating it yields CSARGMNTEAFF.

V and J are TRBV5-6 and TRBJ2-2, with TRBD2 matching over 7 bases. Germline V gene data show CDR1 as SGHDT and CDR2 as YYEEEE. The length of the CDR3 is 15 residues. V shed 3 bases and J 4 bases; nucleotides not matched to a gene: 6. Here the CDR3 reads CASSWGTTLTGELFF. CDR3 sequence (DNA): TGTGCCAGCAGCTGGGGGACTACCCTCACCGGGGAGCTGTTTTTT.

The V and J genes are TRBV4-2 and TRBJ2-6; TRBD1 matches at 8 bases. Germline values: CDR1 LGHNA, CDR2 YNFKEQ. V lost 3 bases, J lost 2 bases, and 12 bases stayed unmatched. The CDR3 loop spans 19 amino acids. The CDR3 DNA reads TGTGCCAGCAGCCAGATCGCCCGGGACAGGTGGCCTGGGGCCAACGTCCTGACTTTC. The encoded protein is CASSQIARDRWPGANVLTF.

This clonotype was detected only a few times. The chain recombines TRBV6-6 with TRBJ2-5; TRBD1 aligns across 9 bases. Germline assignment: CDR1 MNHNY and CDR2 SVGAGI (reference sequence). The V and J ends lost 4 bases and 3 bases, in that order; junction bases with no gene match: 0. This CDR3 region has 13 residues. Here the CDR3 reads CASSWTGEETQYF. In DNA form, the CDR3 reads TGTGCCAGCAGTTGGACAGGGGAAGAGACCCAGTACTTC.

The J gene is TRBJ2-3, the V gene TRBV20-1; 11 nucleotides line up with TRBD2. CDR1 is DFQATT and CDR2 is SNEGSKA in the germline V gene (reference sequence). Trimming cost V 2 bases and J 7 bases; bases outside gene matches: 5. The CDR3 spans 14 residues. CDR3 DNA sequence: TGCAGTGCTAGACAACTAGCGGGAGCCAATACGCAGTATTTT. Translating gives CSARQLAGANTQYF.

The V gene is TRBV4-3, the J gene TRBJ2-2, with D possibly TRBD1 on 5 matching bases. Trimming removed 3 bases at V and 4 bases at J, with 6 bases between. The CDR3 totals 13 residues. The V gene's germline CDR1 is LGHNA and CDR2 YSLEER. CDR3 bases: TGCGCCAGCAGCCAGGGGCTCACCGGGGAGCTGTTTTTT. The encoded protein is CASSQGLTGELFF.

The chain carries TRBV9 and TRBJ2-1; 10 bases map to TRBD2. Germline CDR1 reads SGDLS; CDR2 reads YYNGEE. CDR3 length: 13 residues. V gave up 6 bases and J gave up 9 bases; unmatched junction bases: 6. The CDR3 nucleotides are TGTGCCAGCACTAGCGGGAGTGTAGTTGAGCAGTTCTTC. Amino acids: CASTSGSVVEQFF.

J is TRBJ2-7 and V is TRBV25-1; D may be TRBD1 (5 bases). The CDR3 is made up of 14 amino acids. The V end was cut by 3 bases, the J end by 3 bases, with 12 bases between. In germline, CDR1 is MGHDK, CDR2 SYGVNS. Written as DNA, the CDR3 is TGTGCCAGCAGTGACAAGGGGTTTGGCTACGAGCAGTACTTC. Its protein is CASSDKGFGYEQYF.

The chain is built from TRBV9 and TRBJ2-1; no firm D call. Deletions cut 3 bases from V and 1 base from J, with 8 bases between. Germline V gene data show CDR1 as SGDLS and CDR2 as YYNGEE. The CDR3 is made up of 14 amino acids. The CDR3 nucleotides read TGTGCCAGCAGCGCCTCGAGTTCCTACAATGAGCAGTTCTTC. Protein sequence: CASSASSSYNEQFF.

V usage is TRBV7-6 and J usage is TRBJ1-6; 7 bases line up with TRBD1. There are 15 residues in the CDR3. The V segment lost 4 bases and the J segment 7 bases; nucleotides outside the gene matches: 7. CDR1 and CDR2 from the germline V gene are SGHVS and FNYEAQ. In DNA form, the CDR3 reads TGTGCCAGCAGCTACACCGGGACAGAGAATTCACCCCTCCACTTT. It is translated as CASSYTGTENSPLHF.

The chain has TRBV28 and TRBJ2-7; tentatively, D is TRBD1 or TRBD2 (6 bases each). Germline V CDR1 and CDR2: MDHEN, SYDVKM. This CDR3 contains 17 residues. V dropped 3 bases and J dropped 0 bases, with 18 bases sitting between them. The CDR3 loop is CASSLIVGGFSSYEQYF. As DNA, the CDR3 is TGTGCCAGCAGTTTGATCGTGGGGGGCTTTAGCTCCTACGAGCAGTACTTC.

This clonotype came up many times. This sequence joins TRBV5-1 and TRBJ2-7; tentatively, D is TRBD2 (5 bases). The CDR3 is made up of 14 amino acids. V lost 0 bases and J 5 bases, leaving 12 bases between the germline ends. In germline, CDR1 is SGHRS, CDR2 YFSETQ. CDR3 loop: CASSLGGIIHEQYF. In DNA, the CDR3 is TGCGCCAGCAGCTTGGGAGGGATAATCCACGAGCAGTACTTC.

The chain combines TRBV5-1 with TRBJ2-2; 8 nucleotides align to TRBD2. In germline, CDR1 is SGHRS, CDR2 YFSETQ. The CDR3 covers 14 residues. The V and J ends lost 3 bases and 4 bases, in that order; junction bases with no gene match: 2. The CDR3 sequence: CASSSLAGTGELFF. In nucleotides, the CDR3 is TGCGCCAGCAGCTCGCTAGCGGGCACCGGGGAGCTGTTTTTT.